This TCR beta chain emerged from a study of CD8 T cells in ankylosing spondylitis. Study results and limitations: For ankylosing spondylitis blood, a TCR beta motif of several highly homologous variants appeared characteristic. CD8+ cells made up the disease-linked clones, which were relatively rare in peripheral blood. It was reported that disease-linked clones were significantly enriched in matched ankylosing spondylitis synovial fluid.

This CDR3 spans 13 amino acids. Trimming cost V 4 bases and J 7 bases, with 11 bases left between them. Germline CDR1 SNHLY, CDR2 FYNNEI. Comment on this clonotype: What it recognizes is unknown.

Quantitative molecular-barcoded 5'-RACE generated the TCR beta libraries. TCRdb fed the 5' RACE reads into MiXCR, producing one record per CDR3 protein. The sample carries hundreds of thousands of distinct CDR3 sequences, about an eighth recorded once. The specimen was blood, either unsorted or a sorted T cell fraction (not recorded which). This receptor was taken from a male donor with ankylosing spondylitis. The rearrangement links TRBV2 to TRBJ2-1; D is unclear. The CDR3 loop is CASSVDTQNEQFF. In DNA, the CDR3 is TGTGCCAGCAGTGTCGACACTCAAAATGAGCAGTTCTTC.